This entry concerns a single T cell receptor (beta chain). The germline gives CDR1 LGHNT, CDR2 FRNRAP. The CDR3 is 14 amino acids. V was clipped by 8 bases and J by 4 bases; unmatched bases: 5. This record comes from a study of blood T cell repertoires in COVID-19. Source study methods: Amplification of reference gene primers provided the estimated nucleated cell counts. Repertoires were generated with immunoSEQ multiplex PCR, while TCRdb's copy carries only in-frame clones and drops some. V and J calls and clone size come straight from that table; D and trimming were deduced from the DNA. The sample yields under 250,000 clones, about 90% seen once.

The sample consisted of peripheral blood. This chain joins TRBV12-5 and TRBJ2-6; 7 nucleotides align to TRBD1. This clonotype was obtained from a woman aged 55-70 years with acute or convalescent COVID-19. DNA of the CDR3: TGTGCTAGTCTGGACAGGCACGGGGCCAACGTCCTGACTTTC. Its translation: CASLDRHGANVLTF.